This TCR beta chain was recorded in a study of post-analysis software for immune sequencing data. Unique molecular identifiers featured in each of the TCR beta cDNA libraries. One entry per CDR3 protein, called by TCRdb with MiXCR from the PCR reads. This sample has fewer than 850,000 distinct CDR3 sequences, with roughly 29% found just once. General study points: TRBV5-6, TRBV5-1 and TRBV20-1 were among roughly five TRBV segments more frequent in patients than controls.

CDR3 size: 13 residues. CDR1 is MDHEN, CDR2 SYDVKM, per germline. V lost 7 bases and J lost 3, with 12 bases in between. Concerning this clonotype itself: As yet, its antigen is unknown.

The sequence derives from a girl aged 5-17 years with multiple sclerosis. The specimen sequenced was blood. The chain links TRBV28 to TRBJ1-1; the D gene is possibly TRBD1 (5 bases). CDR3 DNA sequence: TGTGCCAGCACCGCGGGGCCGGACACTGAAGCTTTCTTT. This translates into CASTAGPDTEAFF.